The rows below give T cell receptor beta chains drawn from one sample of a study of T-cell reconstitution after alpha-beta-depleted transplantation in children. TCRdb reprocessed the PCR reads via MiXCR and lists one record per CDR3 protein. The top ten hold approximately 40% of the sample, which has approximately 190,000 distinct CDR3 sequences, around 7.7% seen once. This specimen consisted of PBMCs, mostly from graft donor cells, obtained 360 days after TCRalphabeta/CD19-depleted stem cell transplant. These receptors were collected from a male patient aged 2-9 years who had a stem cell transplant for acute myeloid leukemia, so the T cells may come from the graft donor. CDR3s include the opening cysteine and the closing phenylalanine or tryptophan. D genes are given only for firm matches. Some rows have no size entry. The others give once, few or many, or a class for an expanded clone.

v_gene,d_gene,abundance,j_gene,CDR3aa,CDR3nt
TRBV5-1,NA,few,TRBJ2-5,CASRWRREFFYQETQYF,TGCGCCAGCCGTTGGAGGCGGGAATTTTTTTACCAAGAGACCCAGTACTTC
TRBV18,NA,few,TRBJ2-2,CASSPAGELFF,TGTGCCAGCTCACCAGCCGGGGAGCTGTTTTTT
TRBV3-1,NA,NA,TRBJ2-3,CASSQDLLDTQYF,TGTGCCAGCAGCCAAGATCTTCTAGATACGCAGTATTTT
TRBV27,NA,few,TRBJ2-1,CASTPRIGSSVFGLYNEQFF,TGTGCCAGCACCCCGAGAATAGGGTCTAGTGTCTTCGGGCTTTACAATGAGCAGTTCTTC
TRBV28,NA,NA,TRBJ2-2,CASSFVRRNTGELFF,TGTGCCAGCAGTTTTGTACGAAGGAACACCGGGGAGCTGTTTTTT
TRBV20-1,TRBD1,NA,TRBJ2-1,CSASTGQGHNEQFF,TGCAGTGCTAGTACCGGACAGGGCCACAATGAGCAGTTCTTC
TRBV25-1,NA,NA,TRBJ2-2,CASSDTTNTGELFF,TGTGCCAGCAGTGATACAACAAACACCGGGGAGCTGTTTTTT
TRBV7-7,NA,NA,TRBJ2-1,CASSFYGRANEQFF,TGTGCTAGCAGCTTCTATGGCAGGGCGAATGAGCAGTTCTTC
TRBV27,NA,NA,TRBJ1-6,CASSFAGAWSPLHF,TGTGCCAGCAGTTTCGCGGGGGCTTGGTCACCCCTCCACTTT
TRBV12-3/TRBV12-4,NA,many,TRBJ2-5,CASSFYRSEETQYF,TGTGCCAGCAGCTTCTACCGGTCGGAAGAGACCCAGTACTTC
TRBV7-9,TRBD2,few,TRBJ2-3,CASSLVRGGRDTQYF,TGTGCCAGCAGCTTGGTCCGCGGGGGTAGAGATACGCAGTATTTT
TRBV5-1,NA,NA,TRBJ1-2,CASSLSSGGYGYTF,TGCGCCAGCAGCTTGTCATCTGGGGGCTATGGCTACACCTTC
TRBV7-9,NA,many,TRBJ1-5,CASSRGDGNQPQHF,TGTGCCAGCAGCCGGGGTGATGGCAATCAGCCCCAGCATTTT
TRBV20-1,TRBD2,many,TRBJ2-1,CSASGSWGGTYNEQFF,TGCAGTGCTAGCGGCTCCTGGGGGGGAACATACAATGAGCAGTTCTTC
TRBV7-9,NA,few,TRBJ1-2,CASSLEEGGYTF,TGTGCCAGCAGCTTAGAGGAGGGAGGTTACACCTTC